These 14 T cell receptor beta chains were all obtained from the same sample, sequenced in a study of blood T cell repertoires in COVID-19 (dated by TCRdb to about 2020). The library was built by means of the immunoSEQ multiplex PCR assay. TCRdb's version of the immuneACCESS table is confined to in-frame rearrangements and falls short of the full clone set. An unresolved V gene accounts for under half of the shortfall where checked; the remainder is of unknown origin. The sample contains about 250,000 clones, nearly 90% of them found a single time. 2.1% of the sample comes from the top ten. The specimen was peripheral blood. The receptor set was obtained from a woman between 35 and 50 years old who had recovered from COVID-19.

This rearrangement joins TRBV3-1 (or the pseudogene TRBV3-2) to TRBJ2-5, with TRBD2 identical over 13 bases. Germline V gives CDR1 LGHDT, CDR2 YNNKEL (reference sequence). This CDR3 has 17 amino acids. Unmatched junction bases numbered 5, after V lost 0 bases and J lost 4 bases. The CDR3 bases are TGTGCCAGCAGCCAAGAGATCGGACTAGCGGGAGTAGAGACCCAGTACTTC. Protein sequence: CASSQEIGLAGVETQYF.

Written as DNA, the CDR3 is TGCAGTGCTAGAGATGGGCAGACCCAGTACTTC. Translating gives CSARDGQTQYF. The chain joins TRBV20-1 to TRBJ2-5; D remains unclear. Germline loops: CDR1 DFQATT, CDR2 SNEGSKA (reference sequence). Trimming took 0 bases from V and 6 from J, leaving 5 bases between them. The CDR3 runs 11 residues.

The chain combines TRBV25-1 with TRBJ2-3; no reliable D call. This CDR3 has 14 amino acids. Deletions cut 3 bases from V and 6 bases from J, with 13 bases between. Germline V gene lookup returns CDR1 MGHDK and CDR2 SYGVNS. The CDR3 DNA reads TGTGCCAGCAGTGATAGCCGTCTCCGCGATACGCAGTATTTT. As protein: CASSDSRLRDTQYF.

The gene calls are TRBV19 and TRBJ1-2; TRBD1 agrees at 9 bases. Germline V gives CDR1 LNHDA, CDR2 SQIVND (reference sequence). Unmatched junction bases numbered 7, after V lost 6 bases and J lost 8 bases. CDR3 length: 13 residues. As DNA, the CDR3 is TGTGCCAGTAGGTACCGGGACAGGGAAGGCTACACCTTC. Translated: CASRYRDREGYTF.

The CDR3 protein is CASSPGLGTYEQYF. CDR3 in DNA: TGTGCCAGCTCACCGGGACTAGGGACCTACGAGCAGTACTTC. V is TRBV18 and J is TRBJ2-7, with 8 bases fitting TRBD2. This CDR3 has 14 residues. CDR1 KGHSH and CDR2 LQKENI come from the germline V gene. J was trimmed by 2 bases and V by 3 bases; bases with no gene match: 3.

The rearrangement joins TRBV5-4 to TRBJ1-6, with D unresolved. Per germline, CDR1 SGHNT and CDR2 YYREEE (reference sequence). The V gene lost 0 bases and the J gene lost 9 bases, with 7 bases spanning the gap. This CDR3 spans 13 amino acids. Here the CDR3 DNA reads TGTGCCAGCAGCTTGGCCCCCGGTTCACCCCTCCACTTT. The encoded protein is CASSLAPGSPLHF.

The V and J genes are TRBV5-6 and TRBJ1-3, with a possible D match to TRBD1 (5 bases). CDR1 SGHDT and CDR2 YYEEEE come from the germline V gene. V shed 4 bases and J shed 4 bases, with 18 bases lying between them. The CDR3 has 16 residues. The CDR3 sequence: CASSRTPRAFGNTIYF. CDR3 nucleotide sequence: TGTGCCAGCAGCAGAACTCCCAGGGCGTTCGGAAACACCATATATTTT.

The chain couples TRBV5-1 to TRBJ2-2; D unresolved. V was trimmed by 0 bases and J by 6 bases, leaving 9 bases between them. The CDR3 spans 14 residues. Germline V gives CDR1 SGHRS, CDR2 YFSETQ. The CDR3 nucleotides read TGCGCCAGCAGCTTGGACAATGGAGCCGGGGAGCTGTTTTTT. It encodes CASSLDNGAGELFF.

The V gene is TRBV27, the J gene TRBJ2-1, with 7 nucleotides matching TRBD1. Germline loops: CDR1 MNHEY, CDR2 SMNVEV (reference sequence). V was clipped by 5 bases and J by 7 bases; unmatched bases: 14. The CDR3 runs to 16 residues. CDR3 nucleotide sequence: TGTGCCAGCAGTGCGTCCGGGACAGTGCCCCCGAATGAGCAGTTCTTC. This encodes CASSASGTVPPNEQFF.

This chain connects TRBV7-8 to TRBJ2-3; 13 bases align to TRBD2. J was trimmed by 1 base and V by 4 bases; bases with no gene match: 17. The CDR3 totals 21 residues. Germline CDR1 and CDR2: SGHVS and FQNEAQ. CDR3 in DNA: TGTGCCAGCAGCTCCCCTCCCAGACTAGCGGGGGGATATCTCCGCACAGATACGCAGTATTTT. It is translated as CASSSPPRLAGGYLRTDTQYF.

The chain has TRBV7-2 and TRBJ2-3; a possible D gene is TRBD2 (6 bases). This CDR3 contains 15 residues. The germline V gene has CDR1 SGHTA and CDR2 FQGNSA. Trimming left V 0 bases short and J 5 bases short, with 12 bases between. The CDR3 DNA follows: TGTGCCAGCAGCTTAGCAGGGGTGGAGGGAGATACGCAGTATTTT. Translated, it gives CASSLAGVEGDTQYF.

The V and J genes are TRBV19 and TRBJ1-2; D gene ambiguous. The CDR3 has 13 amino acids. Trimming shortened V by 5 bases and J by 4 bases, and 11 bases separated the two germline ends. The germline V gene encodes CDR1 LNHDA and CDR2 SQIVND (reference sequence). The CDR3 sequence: CASSVTSVYGYTF. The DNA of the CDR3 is TGTGCCAGTAGTGTTACGTCGGTCTATGGCTACACCTTC. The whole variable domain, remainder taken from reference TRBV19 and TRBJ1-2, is DGGITQSPKYLFRKEGQNVTLSCEQNLNHDAMYWYRQDPGQGLRLIYYSQIVNDFQKGDIAEGYSVSREKKESFPLTVTSAQKNPTAFYLCASSVTSVYGYTFGSGTRLTVV.

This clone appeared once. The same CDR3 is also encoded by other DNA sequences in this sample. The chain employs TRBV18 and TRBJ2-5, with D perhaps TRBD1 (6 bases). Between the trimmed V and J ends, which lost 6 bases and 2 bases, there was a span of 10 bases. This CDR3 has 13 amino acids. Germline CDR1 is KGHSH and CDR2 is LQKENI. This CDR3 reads CASSQGLQETQYF. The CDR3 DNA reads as TGTGCCAGCTCCCAGGGGTTGCAAGAGACCCAGTACTTC.

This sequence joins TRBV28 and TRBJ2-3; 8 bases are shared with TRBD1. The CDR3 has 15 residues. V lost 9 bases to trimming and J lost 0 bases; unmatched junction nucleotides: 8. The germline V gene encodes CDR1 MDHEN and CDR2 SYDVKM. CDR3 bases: TGTGCCAGTGGACAGGGCGCCCCTAGCACAGATACGCAGTATTTT. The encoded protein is CASGQGAPSTDTQYF.